The sequence of this TCR beta chain was determined in a study of PD-L1 blockade in urothelial cancer. For the study at large: The analyses of blood took place 3 weeks (second dose) and 6 weeks after treatment start. A median approximately 140,000 T cells were found in blood samples. The study's findings and limits: Greater 3-week expansion of tumor-associated blood clones was recorded for durable-benefit patients.

Time point here: peripheral blood 6 weeks after treatment start. The diagnosis in patients was locally advanced or metastatic urothelial carcinoma. The table lists this clone with a few counts. Its antigen is as yet unknown. Germline assignment: CDR1 SGHTA and CDR2 FQGNSA. This CDR3 is 14 amino acids long. V gave up 5 bases and J gave up 4 bases; unmatched junction bases: 7. The method was immunoSEQ multiplex PCR; TCRdb's version includes in-frame clones alone and lacks a portion of them. The data hold some 120,000 clones, with around 88% observed a single time. The input for sequencing was PBMCs, taken around atezolizumab (anti-PD-L1) treatment. The V gene is TRBV7-2, the J gene TRBJ1-2; the match to TRBD1 covers 7 bases. This TCR came from a man in his forties or fifties with urothelial cancer. The CDR3 DNA is TGTGCCAGCAGCCCCGCCCGGGACAGCTATGGCTACACCTTC. The encoded protein is CASSPARDSYGYTF.